The TCR beta chain described here comes from a study of T cells in Graves' hyperthyroidism and ophthalmopathy. The source material, RNA transcripts, was used to amplify TCR beta CDR3 regions. HTBI primers drove first-round RT-PCR of the TCR CDR3. TCRdb re-derived calls from the multiplex PCR reads in MiXCR, one entry per CDR3 protein. The data hold hundreds of thousands of distinct CDR3 sequences, with approximately 18% observed a single time. Uncontrolled infection, other autoimmune disease, pregnancy or lactation excluded patients. For the diagnoses, clinical symptoms, serum thyroxine and TRAb, thyroid ultrasound and orbital computed tomography were used. Sequencing was carried out using blood. The sequence came from a woman in her forties or fifties with Graves' hyperthyroidism that later progressed to Graves' ophthalmopathy.

The CDR3 bases are TGTGCCAGCAGTTTGGGCCAGGGAGAATTCTATGGCTACACCTTC. Its translation: CASSLGQGEFYGYTF. The chain employs TRBV28 and TRBJ1-2, with a tentative D call TRBD1 (5 bases). The V gene's germline CDR1 is MDHEN and CDR2 SYDVKM. V was pared by 3 bases and J by 4 bases, with 15 bases between. The CDR3 has 15 residues.